These T cell receptor beta chains were read from a single sample in a study of T cell responses to AZD1222 COVID-19 vaccine. The data were produced by immunoSEQ multiplex PCR, yet TCRdb's version contains in-frame clones alone and is incomplete. This sample carries over 150,000 clones, roughly 90% of them seen once, and the ten largest clones take 3% to 4%. Sequenced material: peripheral blood, taken 28 days after the second AZD1222 dose. The source of these receptors is an adult who received the AZD1222 COVID-19 vaccine. The CDR3 runs from the conserved cysteine through the conserved F or W. A D gene is named only where the DNA matches it firmly. Clone size is shown for a subset of rows, as once, few, many or a class of expanded clone.

.,TRBV3-1/TRBV3-2,TRBJ1-1,.,TGTGCCAGCAGCCACCCAAGCACAGGGCGCGGGACTGAAGCTTTCTTT,CASSHPSTGRGTEAFF
.,TRBV25-1,TRBJ1-5,.,TGTGCCAGCAGTGCTGGGTTTAGCAATCAGCCCCAGCATTTT,CASSAGFSNQPQHF
.,TRBV18,TRBJ1-1,.,TGTGCCAGCTCACCACTACAGGGGAACACTGAAGCTTTCTTT,CASSPLQGNTEAFF
.,TRBV6-5,TRBJ1-1,.,TGTGCCAGCAGTAAACAGGGCGGATTGGACACTGAAGCTTTCTTT,CASSKQGGLDTEAFF
.,TRBV27,TRBJ2-2,.,TGTGCCAGCAGGCCTCTTGGGACACGAAGAACCGGGGAGCTGTTTTTT,CASRPLGTRRTGELFF
.,TRBV5-5,TRBJ1-6,.,TGTGCCAGCAGCTTGGCCTCCCTATTAGGGAATTCACCCCTCCACTTT,CASSLASLLGNSPLHF
TRBD2,TRBV28,TRBJ2-7,.,TGTGCCAGCAGTTTTCCTCCAGCGGGAGCGGACGAGCAGTACTTC,CASSFPPAGADEQYF
.,TRBV3-1/TRBV3-2,TRBJ2-5,.,TGTGCCAGCAGCCATCGTACGGACCTTAGCCAAGAGACCCAGTACTTC,CASSHRTDLSQETQYF
TRBD1,TRBV5-8,TRBJ1-2,.,TGTGCCAGCAGCCGAGGGCCAAACAGGGGACCTAACTATGGCTACACCTTC,CASSRGPNRGPNYGYTF
.,TRBV27,TRBJ1-6,.,TGTGCCAGCAGTCGGGGGAATTCACCCCTCCACTTT,CASSRGNSPLHF
TRBD1,TRBV28,TRBJ1-2,.,TGTGCCAGCAGTGGAGGGGCGGCCAGGGGGTTCGATGGCTACACCTTC,CASSGGAARGFDGYTF
.,TRBV11-3,TRBJ2-3,once,TGTGCCAGCAGCTTAGAGTCAGGGCCGACAGATACGCAGTATTTT,CASSLESGPTDTQYF
.,TRBV11-3,TRBJ2-7,.,TGTGCCAGCAGCTCCAAAGACTACGAGCAGTACTTC,CASSSKDYEQYF
.,TRBV5-1,TRBJ1-2,.,TGCGCCAGCAGCTTAACAGGTTCCCGCTACACCTTC,CASSLTGSRYTF
.,TRBV21-1,TRBJ2-2,.,TGTGCCAGCATCCATACCGGCAGGCCGAACACCGGGGAGCTGTTTTTT,CASIHTGRPNTGELFF
.,TRBV7-8,TRBJ1-1,.,TGTGCCAGCAGCTTACGGCAGGGAAACACTGAAGCTTTCTTT,CASSLRQGNTEAFF
TRBD1,TRBV23-1,TRBJ1-5,.,TGCGCCAGCAGTCAACCAGACAGGGAAGATCAGCCCCAGCATTTT,CASSQPDREDQPQHF
TRBD1,TRBV29-1,TRBJ1-2,once,TGCAGCGTCCCACTGTCCCGGGACAGGGAAGGCTACACCTTC,CSVPLSRDREGYTF
.,TRBV11-2,TRBJ1-4,once,TGTGCCAGCAGCTTAGATCGGCAGGGTAGGGAAAAACTGTTTTTT,CASSLDRQGREKLFF
.,TRBV2,TRBJ1-4,.,TGTGCCAGCAGTGAACTGGAGGTGGGGGATACGCAAAAACTGTTTTTT,CASSELEVGDTQKLFF
.,TRBV6-6,TRBJ2-7,.,TGTGCCAGCAGGACTTCCTACGAGCAGTACTTC,CASRTSYEQYF
TRBD2,TRBV3-1/TRBV3-2,TRBJ2-5,.,TGTGCCAGCAGCCTCTTTAGCGGGAGCTCCCAAGAGACCCAGTACTTC,CASSLFSGSSQETQYF
.,TRBV19,TRBJ2-7,.,TGTGCCAGTAGTATAGAAGGGGCTAGCTCCTACGAGCAGTACTTC,CASSIEGASSYEQYF
.,TRBV28,TRBJ1-4,.,TGTGCCAGCCCACCCCCAGTAAATGAAAAACTGTTTTTT,CASPPPVNEKLFF
.,TRBV9,TRBJ2-3,.,TGTGCCAGCAGCGTAGTACTCGGGAGCCATACGCAGTATTTT,CASSVVLGSHTQYF
TRBD1,TRBV30,TRBJ1-2,.,TGTGCCTGTTCGGGACAGGGTTACTATGGCTACACCTTC,CACSGQGYYGYTF
TRBD2,TRBV11-3,TRBJ2-1,.,TGTGCCAGCAGCCGGAGAGGGGACTACTCCTACAATGAGCAGTTCTTC,CASSRRGDYSYNEQFF
TRBD2,TRBV7-8,TRBJ2-5,once,TGTGCCAGCAGCTTAGGGCCGTGGGCTAGCGGTCAAGAGACCCAGTACTTC,CASSLGPWASGQETQYF
.,TRBV7-2,TRBJ2-1,.,TGTGCCAGCAGCTTAGCGGGGGCGGGGATATACAATGAGCAGTTCTTC,CASSLAGAGIYNEQFF
.,TRBV4-3,TRBJ2-7,.,TGCGCCAGCAGCCAAGAGGACAGTAGAAACGAGCAGTACTTC,CASSQEDSRNEQYF
.,TRBV5-4,TRBJ2-1,.,TGTGCCAGCAGCTTGATCCCCGGCAATGAGCAGTTCTTC,CASSLIPGNEQFF
.,TRBV3-1/TRBV3-2,TRBJ2-2,.,TGTGCCAGCGACCTGGGGGGGGAGCTGTTTTTT,CASDLGGELFF
.,TRBV12-5,TRBJ2-3,.,TGTGCTAGTGCCGAAGGGATTACACGCACAGATACGCAGTATTTT,CASAEGITRTDTQYF
.,TRBV15,TRBJ1-5,.,TGTGCCACCAGCAGAGGGAATCAGCCCCAGCATTTT,CATSRGNQPQHF
.,TRBV27,TRBJ1-5,.,TGTGCCTTGGGGGGGGCGATAAGCAATCAGCCCCAGCATTTT,CALGGAISNQPQHF
.,TRBV27,TRBJ1-1,.,TGTGCCAGCAGTTTATTGGGGATCGGTGAAGCTTTCTTT,CASSLLGIGEAFF
TRBD2,TRBV12-5,TRBJ2-1,.,TGTGCTAGTGGGAGTCAGGGACTAGCGGCCCTCAATGAGCAGTTCTTC,CASGSQGLAALNEQFF
TRBD1,TRBV24-1,TRBJ1-4,.,TGTGCCACCAGTGATTCGACAGGGGGAGAAAAACTGTTTTTT,CATSDSTGGEKLFF
.,TRBV19,TRBJ1-4,.,TGTGCCAGTAGACAGGGCGCTAATGAAAAACTGTTTTTT,CASRQGANEKLFF
.,TRBV9,TRBJ2-2,.,TGTGCCAGCAGCGTAGTTTTCACCGGGGAGCTGTTTTTT,CASSVVFTGELFF
.,TRBV12-3/TRBV12-4,TRBJ2-7,.,TGTGCCAGCAGTGTATTAAGCTACGAGCAGTACTTC,CASSVLSYEQYF
.,TRBV29-1,TRBJ1-5,.,TGCAGCGTTGTCTGGCAGGGCAATCAGCCCCAGCATTTT,CSVVWQGNQPQHF
.,TRBV4-2,TRBJ2-2,few,TGTGCCAGCAGCCAAGATCCCTCTGGAGTGGGTCCAACCGGGGAGCTGTTTTTT,CASSQDPSGVGPTGELFF
.,TRBV28,TRBJ1-2,.,TGTGCCAGCAAGATTGCCAGGGGAAACTATGGCTACACCTTC,CASKIARGNYGYTF
TRBD2,TRBV30,TRBJ2-2,.,TGTGCCTGCCGAGATCCAGCGGGAGAACACGTCGGGGAGCTGTTTTTT,CACRDPAGEHVGELFF
TRBD1,TRBV27,TRBJ1-6,.,TGTGCCAGCAGCCCAGGGACAGGGAGATTTTTAAATTCACCCCTCCACTTT,CASSPGTGRFLNSPLHF
TRBD1,TRBV2,TRBJ2-7,few,TGTGCCAGCACGGCAGGGGGCACCTACGAGCAGTACTTC,CASTAGGTYEQYF
.,TRBV6-2/TRBV6-3,TRBJ1-1,.,TGTGCCAGCAGTTCGGGACGGATGAACACTGAAGCTTTCTTT,CASSSGRMNTEAFF
.,TRBV19,TRBJ1-5,.,TGTGCCAGTAGTTGGGATGGGGGGAGCAATCAGCCCCAGCATTTT,CASSWDGGSNQPQHF
.,TRBV5-1,TRBJ1-1,.,TGCGCCAGCAGCTTGGTGGCAGCATTGAACACTGAAGCTTTCTTT,CASSLVAALNTEAFF